Reported below is one T cell receptor (beta chain). The antigen remains undetermined. The CDR3 spans 14 residues. V shed 0 bases, J shed 5 bases, and the junction held 4 bases outside the gene matches. Looked up from germline, CDR1 is GTSNPN and CDR2 is SVGIG (reference sequence). The approximately 120-subject validation cohort, separate from the roughly 700-subject first cohort, included the donors. The data belong to a study of cytomegalovirus exposure and HLA in healthy donors. Study context: The 95 to 150 validation repertoires were produced on the same platform as the roughly 690 repertoires of the first cohort. This was reported in a later analysis.

The assay was immunoSEQ multiplex PCR, and TCRdb's table has in-frame clones only and misses some. The table records around 150,000 clones, 96% of them present only once. Whole-study results and caveats: Overall, approximately 150 TCR beta chains were annotated as cytomegalovirus-associated. In a later analysis, first-cohort TCR clusters were found to tend to co-occur in the roughly 120 validation repertoires.

The source of this sequence is a young woman in good health and CMV-seronegative. The sample consisted of PBMCs. V and J are TRBV30 and TRBJ1-2; 9 bases match TRBD1. In DNA form, the CDR3 reads TGTGCCTGGAGTGTACAGGGGGCCTCTTATGGCTACACCTTC. Translating gives CAWSVQGASYGYTF.